The 3 T cell receptor beta chains in this list originate from one sample, sequenced in a study of shared clonotypes between healthy human individuals. Profiled with immunoSEQ multiplex PCR; TCRdb holds only in-frame clones, not every one. This sample has 1,400,000 or so clones, with approximately 98.5% found just once. The material sequenced was naive CD4+ T cells sorted from blood. As to subset: CD45RA+ positively selected. The receptor source for this set is a man aged 25-45 years in good health.

V is TRBV10-3 and J is TRBJ2-7, with unresolved D. V was clipped by 4 bases and J by 2 bases, with 6 bases between them. Germline V gene sequence: CDR1 ENHRY, CDR2 SYGVKD. The CDR3 spans 12 residues. The CDR3 coding sequence is TGTGCCATCAGTGGCGAGACCTACGAGCAGTACTTC. Residues: CAISGETYEQYF.

The chain joins TRBV5-1 to TRBJ1-5; 9 bases agree with TRBD1. V shed 2 bases, J shed 7 bases, and the junction held 7 bases outside the gene matches. Germline assignment: CDR1 SGHRS and CDR2 YFSETQ. The CDR3 loop spans 15 amino acids. CDR3 in amino acids: CASSFGQGSGQPQHF. DNA of the CDR3: TGCGCCAGCAGCTTCGGACAGGGGTCAGGCCAGCCCCAGCATTTT. The full variable domain, its missing parts supplied by reference TRBV5-1 and TRBJ1-5, is KAGVTQTPRYLIKTRGQQVTLSCSPISGHRSVSWYQQTPGQGLQFLFEYFSETQRNKGNFPGRFSGRQFSNSRSEMNVSTLELGDSALYLCASSFGQGSGQPQHFGDGTRLSIL.

The chain is built from TRBV5-1 and TRBJ2-3; 7 bases are a match to TRBD2. The CDR3 length is 14 residues. J lost 6 bases, V lost 4 bases, and 8 bases had no gene match. CDR1 is SGHRS, CDR2 YFSETQ, per germline. CDR3 in DNA: TGCGCCAGCAGCGGGGCGGGAGTAAGCGATACGCAGTATTTT. This gives the protein CASSGAGVSDTQYF.